One sample yielded the 30 T cell receptor beta chains listed below, sequenced in a study of T cells of healthy individuals. TCRdb itself ran the 5' RACE reads through MiXCR, one entry per CDR3 protein. Of roughly 87,000 distinct CDR3 sequences listed, 15% to 20% are singletons. The receptors shown here come from a human donor in good health.

The chain has TRBV7-9 and TRBJ2-6; D is perhaps TRBD1 (6 bases). The CDR3 spans 16 residues. Germline CDR1 is SEHNR and CDR2 is FQNEAQ (reference sequence). V lost 0 bases and J lost 0, with 6 bases in between. The CDR3 sequence: CASSLAGASGANVLTF. The CDR3 DNA sequence: TGTGCCAGCAGCTTAGCGGGGGCCTCTGGGGCCAACGTCCTGACTTTC.

The sample holds a few counts of this clonotype. This chain joins TRBV7-6 and TRBJ2-5; 9 nucleotides align to TRBD1. This CDR3 has 13 amino acids. Looked up from germline, CDR1 is SGHVS and CDR2 is FNYEAQ. The ends lost 5 bases at V and 4 bases at J; junction bases unmatched: 2. The CDR3 DNA reads TGTGCCAGCAGCCTACAGGGGGCAGAGACCCAGTACTTC. This codes for CASSLQGAETQYF.

The genes are TRBV12-3 or TRBV12-4 and TRBJ1-1; maybe TRBD1 (5 bases). This CDR3 is 15 amino acids long. The germline V and J ends were trimmed by 6 bases and 3 bases, with 17 bases remaining between them. CDR3 region: CASSRTRDLDTEAFF. CDR3 sequence (DNA): TGTGCCAGCAGCCGGACACGCGATCTGGACACTGAAGCTTTCTTT.

The table lists this clonotype with many counts. CDR3 in amino acids: CASSPKPDSRYGYTF. DNA of the CDR3: TGTGCCAGCAGCCCTAAACCTGACAGCCGTTATGGCTACACCTTC. The genes are TRBV5-4 and TRBJ1-2; D is possibly TRBD1 (5 bases). Per germline, CDR1 SGHNT and CDR2 YYREEE (reference sequence). The CDR3 extends over 15 amino acids. The V end lost 4 bases, the J end lost 5 bases, and 18 bases lay between the germline ends.

Regarding this clonotype: This clone may be a read error of a much larger clone one base away. For the CDR3, the DNA is TGTGCCAGCGGGAGCTCCTACGAGCAGTACTTC. It is translated as CASGSSYEQYF. The rearrangement joins TRBV12-3 or TRBV12-4 to TRBJ2-7; tentative D call: TRBD2 (5 bases). V lost 8 bases to trimming and J lost 0 bases, with 5 bases between them. There are 11 residues in the CDR3.

V gene TRBV9 combines with J gene TRBJ2-5; TRBD2 aligns across 7 bases. V gave up 6 bases and J gave up 5 bases; unmatched junction bases: 10. The CDR3 runs to 14 residues. Germline loops: CDR1 SGDLS, CDR2 YYNGEE. The CDR3 sequence: CASTASGSWETQYF. CDR3 bases: TGTGCCAGCACAGCTAGCGGTTCTTGGGAGACCCAGTACTTC. The full variable domain, its missing parts supplied by reference TRBV9 and TRBJ2-5, is DSGVTQTPKHLITATGQRVTLRCSPRSGDLSVYWYQQSLDQGLQFLIQYYNGEERAKGNILERFSAQQFPDLHSELNLSSLELGDSALYFCASTASGSWETQYFGPGTRLLVL.

The table lists this clonotype with a few counts. V gene TRBV20-1 combines with J gene TRBJ2-3; no clear D gene. The CDR3 runs to 13 residues. CDR1 DFQATT and CDR2 SNEGSKA come from the germline V gene (reference sequence). Trimming removed 3 bases at V and 6 bases at J, with 13 bases between. The CDR3 nucleotides read TGCAGTGCTAGCCCAATCTACCCGGATACGCAGTATTTT. The encoded protein is CSASPIYPDTQYF.

In its sample, this clonotype was seen a few times. This sequence joins TRBV6-6 and TRBJ1-2; D is ambiguous. Germline CDR1 MNHNY, CDR2 SVGAGI (reference sequence). V lost 5 bases, J lost 4 bases, and 20 bases lay in between. The CDR3 spans 16 residues. The CDR3 sequence: CASSPGYRDLGYGYTF. DNA for the CDR3: TGTGCCAGCAGTCCTGGCTACCGGGATTTAGGCTATGGCTACACCTTC.

The chain's CDR3 is CASSLAGYGNTIYF. In nucleotides, the CDR3 is TGCGCCAGCAGCTTGGCAGGGTATGGAAACACCATATATTTT. The chain has TRBV5-1 and TRBJ1-3, with D perhaps TRBD1 (5 bases). Trimming took 0 bases from V and 3 from J, leaving 7 bases between them. The V gene's germline CDR1 is SGHRS and CDR2 YFSETQ. The CDR3 extends over 14 amino acids.

The V call is TRBV7-2, the J call TRBJ2-1; TRBD2 aligns across 10 bases. Germline CDR1 SGHTA, CDR2 FQGNSA. The CDR3 spans 18 residues. The junction had 10 bases not matched to a gene; V was cut back by 5 bases and J by 0 bases. The DNA of the CDR3 is TGTGCCAGCAGCGCAGGACTAGCGGTTGTCCTCTCCTACAATGAGCAGTTCTTC. Residues: CASSAGLAVVLSYNEQFF.

The chain couples TRBV6-1 to TRBJ1-1; unclear D gene. V was cut by 4 bases and J by 11 bases, with 23 bases left in between. Per germline, CDR1 MNHNS and CDR2 SASEGT. This CDR3 is 15 amino acids long. CDR3 coding DNA: TGTGCCAGCAGTGCACGGACGGGAACTGAAAAAAGTGCTTTCTTT. Amino acids: CASSARTGTEKSAFF.

This clonotype was recorded at least ten times. The V gene is TRBV20-1, the J gene TRBJ1-1; 9 nucleotides align to TRBD1. CDR1 is DFQATT, CDR2 SNEGSKA, per germline (reference sequence). Unmatched junction bases numbered 8, after V lost 3 bases and J lost 6 bases. The CDR3 is 14 amino acids. CDR3 DNA: TGCAGTGCTAGTACCGGGACAGGGTCTCCTGAAGCTTTCTTT. Amino acid sequence: CSASTGTGSPEAFF.

This clonotype was seen many times. The chain joins TRBV6-5 to TRBJ1-2; D uncertain. The CDR3 consists of 14 residues. V lost 0 bases, J lost 3 bases, and 8 bases lay in between. The germline V gene encodes CDR1 MNHEY and CDR2 SVGAGI. The CDR3 protein is CASSYSRQDYGYTF. The CDR3 DNA follows: TGTGCCAGCAGTTACTCTCGGCAGGACTATGGCTACACCTTC.

This clonotype was picked up a small number of times. The chain is built from TRBV3-1 and TRBJ2-7; 10 bases agree with TRBD1. CDR1 is LGHDT, CDR2 YNNKEL, per germline (reference sequence). CDR3 length: 14 residues. After removal of 4 bases from V and 3 bases from J, the junction contained 3 bases not matched to a gene. Here the CDR3 DNA reads TGTGCCAGCAGCCGGACAGGGGGGAACTACGAGCAGTACTTC. The encoded protein is CASSRTGGNYEQYF.

The CDR3 DNA is TGCAGTGCTAGCAGCTCATCCGCCTACGAGCAGTACTTC. Protein sequence: CSASSSSAYEQYF. V is TRBV20-1 and J is TRBJ2-7; D is undetermined. From germline, CDR1 is DFQATT and CDR2 SNEGSKA (reference sequence). V was cut by 3 bases and J by 2 bases, with 11 bases left in between. The CDR3 has 13 residues.

The chain uses TRBV20-1 and TRBJ1-6; D may be TRBD1 (5 bases). The CDR3 contains 12 residues. The germline gives CDR1 DFQATT, CDR2 SNEGSKA (reference sequence). The CDR3 DNA sequence: TGCGCGGGGACTACTCATAATTCACCCCTCCACTTT. This translates into CAGTTHNSPLHF.

In this sample, this clonotype turned up many times. The chain has TRBV6-6 and TRBJ2-5, with TRBD2 matching over 11 bases. Unmatched junction bases numbered 6, after V lost 4 bases and J lost 5 bases. The CDR3 sequence is 15 residues long. Germline values: CDR1 MNHNY, CDR2 SVGAGI (reference sequence). Written as DNA, the CDR3 is TGTGCCAGCAGTTTAGCGGGAGGGCGGGGGGAGACCCAGTACTTC. Protein sequence: CASSLAGGRGETQYF.

The rearrangement uses TRBV28 and TRBJ1-4; D uncertain. CDR1 is MDHEN and CDR2 is SYDVKM in the germline V gene. The CDR3 extends over 15 amino acids. Trimming removed 10 bases at V and 4 bases at J, with 19 bases between. CDR3 DNA sequence: TGTGCCACCCGGGGAGGAGGAGCCTTTAATGAAAAACTGTTTTTT. It yields the protein CATRGGGAFNEKLFF.

This clonotype was counted at least ten times. DNA for the CDR3: TGTGCCAGCAGCCTGAGAACTAGCCTTGCCGGGGAGCTGTTTTTT. It encodes CASSLRTSLAGELFF. The chain joins TRBV3-1 to TRBJ2-2; D is possibly TRBD2 (6 bases). Germline CDR1 LGHDT, CDR2 YNNKEL (reference sequence). V was trimmed by 4 bases and J by 6 bases, leaving 15 bases between them. This CDR3 has 15 residues. Complete variable domain (other parts from reference TRBV3-1 and TRBJ2-2): DTAVSQTPKYLVTQMGNDKSIKCEQNLGHDTMYWYKQDSKKFLKIMFSYNNKELIINETVPNRFSPKSPDKAHLNLHINSLELGDSAVYFCASSLRTSLAGELFFGEGSRLTVL.

This clonotype has just one count. The chain joins TRBV6-2 or TRBV6-3 to TRBJ2-6; the D gene is possibly TRBD1 (5 bases). The V end lost 10 bases, the J end lost 3 bases, and 10 bases lay between the germline ends. The CDR3 runs 13 residues. Germline CDR1 MNHEY, CDR2 SVGEGT. The chain's CDR3 is CAIAGYGANVLTF. The CDR3 coding sequence is TGTGCCATAGCAGGGTATGGGGCCAACGTCCTGACTTTC.

This clonotype was recorded at least ten times. The genes are TRBV20-1 and TRBJ2-5; 9 bases agree with TRBD1. This CDR3 contains 14 residues. The germline gives CDR1 DFQATT, CDR2 SNEGSKA (reference sequence). J gave up 6 bases and V 8 bases, and 13 bases lay outside the gene matches. The CDR3 DNA reads TGCAGTTCCGGAAGGGGGACAGGGAGGAAGACCCAGTACTTC. Translating gives CSSGRGTGRKTQYF.

This clonotype has just a few counts. This chain joins TRBV6-2 or TRBV6-3 and TRBJ2-5, with TRBD2 as a possible D gene (5 bases). CDR3 size: 16 residues. With 6 bases removed from V and 1 base from J, the gap between germline ends came to 18 bases. In germline, CDR1 is MNHEY, CDR2 SVGEGT. The CDR3 region has the DNA TGTGCCAGCAGCTACGGGCAGCCGAGGGTCCAAGAGACCCAGTACTTC. Translation gives CASSYGQPRVQETQYF.

This clonotype was seen repeatedly, ten times or more. This chain joins TRBV20-1 and TRBJ1-5; 9 positions match TRBD1. There are 12 residues in the CDR3. In germline, CDR1 is DFQATT, CDR2 SNEGSKA (reference sequence). V shed 6 bases, J shed 7 bases, and the junction held 4 bases outside the gene matches. The CDR3 coding sequence is TGCAGTGCGCGACAGGGGGGCCAGCCCCAGCATTTT. Translating it yields CSARQGGQPQHF.

Many counts were recorded for this clonotype. The gene calls are TRBV5-8 and TRBJ2-1, with unresolved D. The V end was cut by 5 bases, the J end by 4 bases, with 10 bases between. From germline, CDR1 is SGHTS and CDR2 YDEGEE. This CDR3 is 13 amino acids long. The CDR3 region is CASRDGYYNEQFF. The CDR3 DNA is TGTGCCAGCAGGGACGGTTATTACAATGAGCAGTTCTTC. Full variable domain (rest looked up from reference TRBV5-8 and TRBJ2-1): EAGVTQSPTHLIKTRGQQATLRCSPISGHTSVYWYQQALGLGLQFLLWYDEGEERNRGNFPPRFSGRQFPNYSSELNVNALELEDSALYLCASRDGYYNEQFFGPGTRLTVL.

J is TRBJ1-2 and V is TRBV5-1; D call uncertain. The CDR3 runs 14 residues. CDR1 is SGHRS and CDR2 is YFSETQ in the germline V gene. Between the trimmed V and J ends, which lost 0 bases and 7 bases, there was a span of 13 bases. The CDR3 region has the DNA TGCGCCAGCAGCTTGGAGTCAGCCGAGCTTGGCTACACCTTC. Its protein product is CASSLESAELGYTF.

The chain recombines TRBV9 with TRBJ2-3; D remains unclear. In germline, CDR1 is SGDLS, CDR2 YYNGEE. Trimming removed 4 bases at V and 2 bases at J, with 11 bases between. This CDR3 comprises 14 residues. CDR3 residues: CASSPRIYTDTQYF. DNA of the CDR3: TGTGCCAGCAGCCCTCGGATTTACACAGATACGCAGTATTTT.

This rearrangement joins TRBV6-5 to TRBJ2-5; 9 nucleotides agree with TRBD1. Trimming cost V 6 bases and J 3 bases; bases outside gene matches: 5. Germline-derived CDR1 and CDR2 are MNHEY and SVGAGI. The CDR3 has 14 residues. DNA of the CDR3: TGTGCCAGCAGCAACAGGGGGCAGGAAGAGACCCAGTACTTC. It specifies CASSNRGQEETQYF.

The V and J genes are TRBV5-1 and TRBJ2-1, with 14 nucleotides matching TRBD2. The CDR3 totals 19 residues. Germline values: CDR1 SGHRS, CDR2 YFSETQ. V lost 2 bases, J lost 3 bases, and 10 bases stayed unmatched. DNA for the CDR3: TGCGCCAGCAGCTTTTCGACTAGCGGGGGGGCCTGGGTCTACAATGAGCAGTTCTTC. It codes for CASSFSTSGGAWVYNEQFF.

In this sample, this clonotype turned up many times. The V call is TRBV28, the J call TRBJ2-7; D ambiguous. The germline V gene encodes CDR1 MDHEN and CDR2 SYDVKM. The CDR3 loop spans 16 amino acids. Trimming removed 4 bases at V and 0 bases at J, with 16 bases between. CDR3 sequence reads: CASSYSFRTGSYEQYF. The CDR3, as DNA: TGTGCCAGCAGTTACTCTTTTAGGACGGGCTCCTACGAGCAGTACTTC. Based on the CDR3 plus reference TRBV28 and TRBJ2-7, the full variable domain is DVKVTQSSRYLVKRTGEKVFLECVQDMDHENMFWYRQDPGLGLRLIYFSYDVKMKEKGDIPEGYSVSREKKERFSLILESASTNQTSMYLCASSYSFRTGSYEQYFGPGTRLTVT.

The chain couples TRBV7-2 to TRBJ2-7; TRBD1 agrees at 8 bases. Germline CDR1 reads SGHTA; CDR2 reads FQGNSA. V shed 5 bases, J shed 2 bases, and the junction held 5 bases outside the gene matches. The CDR3 consists of 14 residues. CDR3 amino acids: CASSPDRGTYEQYF. The CDR3 DNA is TGTGCCAGCAGCCCTGACAGGGGAACCTACGAGCAGTACTTC. Drawing the rest from reference TRBV7-2 and TRBJ2-7, the complete variable domain is GAGVSQSPSNKVTEKGKDVELRCDPISGHTALYWYRQSLGQGLEFLIYFQGNSAPDKSGLPSDRFSAERTGGSVSTLTIQRTQQEDSAVYLCASSPDRGTYEQYFGPGTRLTVT.